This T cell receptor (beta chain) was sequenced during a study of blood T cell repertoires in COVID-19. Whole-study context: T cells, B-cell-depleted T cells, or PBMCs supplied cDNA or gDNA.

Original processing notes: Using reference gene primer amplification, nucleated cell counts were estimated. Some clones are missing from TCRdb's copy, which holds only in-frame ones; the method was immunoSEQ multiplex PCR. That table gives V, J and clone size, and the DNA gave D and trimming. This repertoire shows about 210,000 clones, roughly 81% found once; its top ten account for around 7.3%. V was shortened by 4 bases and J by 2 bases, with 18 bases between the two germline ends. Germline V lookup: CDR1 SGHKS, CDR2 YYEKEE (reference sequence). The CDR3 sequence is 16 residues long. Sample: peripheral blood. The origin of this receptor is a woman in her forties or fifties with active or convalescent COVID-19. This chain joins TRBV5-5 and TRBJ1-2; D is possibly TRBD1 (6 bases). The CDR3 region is CASSTLLQGTNYGYTF. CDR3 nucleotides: TGTGCCAGCAGCACCTTATTACAGGGAACGAACTATGGCTACACCTTC.